Reported below is one TCR beta chain. The sample originates from a study of CD8 T cells in Susac syndrome. CD8+ and CD4+ T cells taken from blood had their TCR beta sequenced. With random hexamers, roughly 0.45 to 1 ug RNA was reverse transcribed. TCRdb reprocessed the immunoSEQ multiplex PCR reads with MiXCR, giving one entry per CDR3 protein. The table records around 120,000 distinct CDR3 sequences, around 92% of them present only once. The sample was CD4+ T cells from PBMCs. The origin of this receptor is a human donor with multiple sclerosis.

In DNA form, the CDR3 reads TGCAGTGCTAGAGATTACAGGAGCTCCTACGAGCAGTACTTC. It is translated as CSARDYRSSYEQYF. The V and J genes are TRBV20-1 and TRBJ2-7; D is perhaps TRBD1 (5 bases). This CDR3 region has 14 residues. Trimming cost V 0 bases and J 0 bases, with 9 bases left between them. Germline V gene sequence: CDR1 DFQATT, CDR2 SNEGSKA (reference sequence).